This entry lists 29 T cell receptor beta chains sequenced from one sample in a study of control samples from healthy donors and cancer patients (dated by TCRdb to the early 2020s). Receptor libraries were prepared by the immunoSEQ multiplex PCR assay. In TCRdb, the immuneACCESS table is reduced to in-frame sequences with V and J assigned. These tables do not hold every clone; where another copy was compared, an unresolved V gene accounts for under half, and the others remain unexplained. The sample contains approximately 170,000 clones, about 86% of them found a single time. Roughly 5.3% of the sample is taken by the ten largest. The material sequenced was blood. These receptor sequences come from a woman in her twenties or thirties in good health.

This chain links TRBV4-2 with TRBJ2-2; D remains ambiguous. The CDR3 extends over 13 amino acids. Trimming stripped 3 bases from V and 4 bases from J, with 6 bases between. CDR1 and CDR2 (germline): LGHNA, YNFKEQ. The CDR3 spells CASSHLGTGELFF. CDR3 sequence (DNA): TGTGCCAGCAGCCACCTCGGCACCGGGGAGCTGTTTTTT.

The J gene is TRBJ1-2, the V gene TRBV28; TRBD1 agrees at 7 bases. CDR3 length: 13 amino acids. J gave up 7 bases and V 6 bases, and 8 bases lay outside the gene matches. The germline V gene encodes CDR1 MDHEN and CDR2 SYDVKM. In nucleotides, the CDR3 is TGTGCCAGCAGGGCGCAGGGGGGGGGTGGCTACACCTTC. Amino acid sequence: CASRAQGGGGYTF.

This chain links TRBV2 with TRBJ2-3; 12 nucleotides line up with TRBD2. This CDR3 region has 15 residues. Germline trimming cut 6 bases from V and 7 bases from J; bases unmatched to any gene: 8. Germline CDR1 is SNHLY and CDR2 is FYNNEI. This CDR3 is CASRASSGGVHTQYF. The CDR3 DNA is TGTGCCAGCAGGGCTTCTAGCGGGGGGGTTCATACGCAGTATTTT. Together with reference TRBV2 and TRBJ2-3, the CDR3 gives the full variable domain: EPEVTQTPSHQVTQMGQEVILRCVPISNHLYFYWYRQILGQKVEFLVSFYNNEISEKSEIFDDQFSVERPDGSNFTLKIRSTKLEDSAMYFCASRASSGGVHTQYFGPGTRLTVL.

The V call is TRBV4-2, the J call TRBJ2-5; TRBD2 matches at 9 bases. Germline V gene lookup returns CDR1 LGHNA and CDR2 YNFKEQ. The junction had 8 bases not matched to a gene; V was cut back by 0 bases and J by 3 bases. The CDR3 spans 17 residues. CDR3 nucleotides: TGTGCCAGCAGCCAAGATCAGGCTAGCGGGGCCAAAGAGACCCAGTACTTC. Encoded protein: CASSQDQASGAKETQYF.

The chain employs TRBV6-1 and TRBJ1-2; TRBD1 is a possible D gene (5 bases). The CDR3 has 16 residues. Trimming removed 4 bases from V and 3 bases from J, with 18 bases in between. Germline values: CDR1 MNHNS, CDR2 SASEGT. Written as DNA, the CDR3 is TGTGCCAGCAGTGTCCCCAGGGAAGGGATACACTATGGCTACACCTTC. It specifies CASSVPREGIHYGYTF.

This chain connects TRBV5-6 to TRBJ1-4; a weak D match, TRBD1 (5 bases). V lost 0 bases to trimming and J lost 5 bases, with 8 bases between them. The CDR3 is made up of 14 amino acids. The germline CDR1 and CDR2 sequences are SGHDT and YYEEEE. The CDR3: CASSLGQLNEKLFF. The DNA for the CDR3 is TGTGCCAGCAGCTTGGGACAGCTAAATGAAAAACTGTTTTTT.

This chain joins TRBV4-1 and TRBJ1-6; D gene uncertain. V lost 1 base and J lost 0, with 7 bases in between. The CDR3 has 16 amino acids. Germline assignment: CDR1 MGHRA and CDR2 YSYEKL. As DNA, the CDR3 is TGCGCCAGCAGCCAAGTCCAGAGCTCCTATAATTCACCCCTCCACTTT. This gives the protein CASSQVQSSYNSPLHF.

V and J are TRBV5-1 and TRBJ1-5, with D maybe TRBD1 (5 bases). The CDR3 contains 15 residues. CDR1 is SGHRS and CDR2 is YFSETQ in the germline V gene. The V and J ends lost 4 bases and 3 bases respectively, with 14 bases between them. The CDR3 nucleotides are TGCGCCAGCAGCCCCACCGGGGGGAACAATCAGCCCCAGCATTTT. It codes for CASSPTGGNNQPQHF. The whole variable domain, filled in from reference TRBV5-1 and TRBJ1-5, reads KAGVTQTPRYLIKTRGQQVTLSCSPISGHRSVSWYQQTPGQGLQFLFEYFSETQRNKGNFPGRFSGRQFSNSRSEMNVSTLELGDSALYLCASSPTGGNNQPQHFGDGTRLSIL.

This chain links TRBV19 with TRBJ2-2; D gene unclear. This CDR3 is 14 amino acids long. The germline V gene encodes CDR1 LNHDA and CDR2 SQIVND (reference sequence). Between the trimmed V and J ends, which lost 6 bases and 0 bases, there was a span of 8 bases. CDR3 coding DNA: TGTGCCAGTAGGAACTACGCGAACACCGGGGAGCTGTTTTTT. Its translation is CASRNYANTGELFF. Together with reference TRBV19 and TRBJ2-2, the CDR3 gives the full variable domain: DGGITQSPKYLFRKEGQNVTLSCEQNLNHDAMYWYRQDPGQGLRLIYYSQIVNDFQKGDIAEGYSVSREKKESFPLTVTSAQKNPTAFYLCASRNYANTGELFFGEGSRLTVL.

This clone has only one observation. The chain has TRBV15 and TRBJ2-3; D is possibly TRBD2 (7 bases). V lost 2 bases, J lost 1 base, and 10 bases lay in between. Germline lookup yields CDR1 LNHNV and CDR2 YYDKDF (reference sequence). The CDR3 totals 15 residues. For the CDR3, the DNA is TGTGCCACCAGCAGACGGGGGGCCCGCACAGATACGCAGTATTTT. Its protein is CATSRRGARTDTQYF.

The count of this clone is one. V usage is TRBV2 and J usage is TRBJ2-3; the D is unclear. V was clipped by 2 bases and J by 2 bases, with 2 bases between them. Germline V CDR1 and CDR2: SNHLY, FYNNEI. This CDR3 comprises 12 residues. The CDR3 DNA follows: TGTGCCAGCAGTGAAAACACAGATACGCAGTATTTT. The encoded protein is CASSENTDTQYF.

The CDR3 DNA follows: TGCGCCAGCAGCCAAGATTTAGGGGAGGTGGGGTTCGGCTACACCTTC. Residues: CASSQDLGEVGFGYTF. The chain is built from TRBV4-1 and TRBJ1-2; weak D call: TRBD1 (5 bases). The germline CDR1 and CDR2 sequences are MGHRA and YSYEKL. The CDR3 has 16 amino acids. Trimming shortened V by 0 bases and J by 8 bases, and 19 bases separated the two germline ends.

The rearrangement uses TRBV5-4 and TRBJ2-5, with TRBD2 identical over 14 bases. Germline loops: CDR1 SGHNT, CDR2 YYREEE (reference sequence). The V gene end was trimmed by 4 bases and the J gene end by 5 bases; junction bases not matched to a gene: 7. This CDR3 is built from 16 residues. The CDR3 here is CASSGTSGGNRETQYF. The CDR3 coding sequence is TGTGCCAGCAGCGGGACTAGCGGGGGAAACCGCGAGACCCAGTACTTC.

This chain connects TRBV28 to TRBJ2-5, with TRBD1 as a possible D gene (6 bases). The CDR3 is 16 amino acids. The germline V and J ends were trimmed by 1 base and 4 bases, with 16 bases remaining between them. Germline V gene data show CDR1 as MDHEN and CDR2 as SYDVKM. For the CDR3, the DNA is TGTGCCAGCAGTTTATCCAACAGGGCCCGCGGAGAGACCCAGTACTTC. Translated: CASSLSNRARGETQYF. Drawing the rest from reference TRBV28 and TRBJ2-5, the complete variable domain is DVKVTQSSRYLVKRTGEKVFLECVQDMDHENMFWYRQDPGLGLRLIYFSYDVKMKEKGDIPEGYSVSREKKERFSLILESASTNQTSMYLCASSLSNRARGETQYFGPGTRLLVL.

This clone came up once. The CDR3 reads CASSPPGQGFETQYF. As DNA, the CDR3 is TGTGCCAGCAGCCCGCCGGGACAGGGTTTTGAGACCCAGTACTTC. The V gene is TRBV5-4, the J gene TRBJ2-5; TRBD1 agrees at 9 bases. J gave up 5 bases and V 4 bases, and 9 bases lay outside the gene matches. This CDR3 comprises 15 residues. Looked up from germline, CDR1 is SGHNT and CDR2 is YYREEE (reference sequence).

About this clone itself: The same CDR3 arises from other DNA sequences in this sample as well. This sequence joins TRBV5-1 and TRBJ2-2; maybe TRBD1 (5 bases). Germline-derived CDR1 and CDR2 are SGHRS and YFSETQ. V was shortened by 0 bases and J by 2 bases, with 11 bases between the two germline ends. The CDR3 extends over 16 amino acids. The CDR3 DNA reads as TGCGCCAGCAGCTTGGCAGGGCAGGGAAACACCGGGGAGCTGTTTTTT. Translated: CASSLAGQGNTGELFF.

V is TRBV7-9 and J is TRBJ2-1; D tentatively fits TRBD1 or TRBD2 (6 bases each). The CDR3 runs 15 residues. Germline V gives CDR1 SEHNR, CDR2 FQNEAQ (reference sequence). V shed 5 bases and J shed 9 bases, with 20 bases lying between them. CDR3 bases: TGTGCCAGCAGCCGGCTTGGGGGGCAAGGGGGTGAGCAGTTCTTC. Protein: CASSRLGGQGGEQFF. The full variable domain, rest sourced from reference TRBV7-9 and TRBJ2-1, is DTGVSQNPRHKITKRGQNVTFRCDPISEHNRLYWYRQTLGQGPEFLTYFQNEAQLEKSRLLSDRFSAERPKGSFSTLEIQRTEQGDSAMYLCASSRLGGQGGEQFFGPGTRLTVL.

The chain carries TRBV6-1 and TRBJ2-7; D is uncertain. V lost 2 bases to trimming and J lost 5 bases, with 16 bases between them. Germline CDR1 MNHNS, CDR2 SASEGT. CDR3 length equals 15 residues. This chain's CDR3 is CASSEWSNEGNEQYF. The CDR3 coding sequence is TGTGCCAGCAGTGAATGGTCCAACGAAGGGAACGAGCAGTACTTC.

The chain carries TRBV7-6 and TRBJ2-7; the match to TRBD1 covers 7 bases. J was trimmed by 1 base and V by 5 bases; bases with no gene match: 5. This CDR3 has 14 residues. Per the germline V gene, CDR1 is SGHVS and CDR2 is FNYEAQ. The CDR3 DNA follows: TGTGCCAGCAGCCCCTCGACAGGGTCCTACGAGCAGTACTTC. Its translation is CASSPSTGSYEQYF.

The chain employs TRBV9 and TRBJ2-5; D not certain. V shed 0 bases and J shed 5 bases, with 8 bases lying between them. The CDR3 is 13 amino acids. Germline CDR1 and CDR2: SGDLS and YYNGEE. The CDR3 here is CASSVDLHETQYF. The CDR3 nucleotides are TGTGCCAGCAGCGTAGACCTCCATGAGACCCAGTACTTC.

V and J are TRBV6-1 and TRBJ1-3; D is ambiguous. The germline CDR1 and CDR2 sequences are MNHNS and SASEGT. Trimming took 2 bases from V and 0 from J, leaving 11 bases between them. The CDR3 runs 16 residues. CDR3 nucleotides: TGTGCCAGCAGTGAATTAGGCGGAAGCTCTGGAAACACCATATATTTT. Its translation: CASSELGGSSGNTIYF.

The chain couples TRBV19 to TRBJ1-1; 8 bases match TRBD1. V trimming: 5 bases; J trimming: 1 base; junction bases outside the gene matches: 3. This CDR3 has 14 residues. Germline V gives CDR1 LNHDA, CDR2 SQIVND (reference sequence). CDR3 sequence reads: CASSVQGGNTEAFF. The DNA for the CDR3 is TGTGCCAGTAGTGTACAGGGGGGGAACACTGAAGCTTTCTTT.

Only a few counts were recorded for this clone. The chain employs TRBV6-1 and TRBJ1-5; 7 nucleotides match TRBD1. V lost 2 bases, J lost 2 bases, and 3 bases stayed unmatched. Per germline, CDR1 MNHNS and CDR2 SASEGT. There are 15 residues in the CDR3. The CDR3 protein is CASSEYRGGNQPQHF. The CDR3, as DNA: TGTGCCAGCAGTGAATACAGGGGTGGCAATCAGCCCCAGCATTTT.

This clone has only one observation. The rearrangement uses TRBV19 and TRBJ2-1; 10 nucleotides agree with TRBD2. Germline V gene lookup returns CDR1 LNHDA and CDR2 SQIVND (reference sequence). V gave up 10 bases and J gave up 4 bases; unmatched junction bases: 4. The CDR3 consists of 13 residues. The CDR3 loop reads CATWTSGYNEQFF. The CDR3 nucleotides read TGTGCCACCTGGACTAGCGGATACAATGAGCAGTTCTTC.

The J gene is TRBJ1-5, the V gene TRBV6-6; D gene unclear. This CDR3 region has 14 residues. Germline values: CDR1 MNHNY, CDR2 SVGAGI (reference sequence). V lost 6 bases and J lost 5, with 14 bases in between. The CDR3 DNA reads TGTGCCAGCAGCCACGGGCCATCTTATCAGCCCCAGCATTTT. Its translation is CASSHGPSYQPQHF.

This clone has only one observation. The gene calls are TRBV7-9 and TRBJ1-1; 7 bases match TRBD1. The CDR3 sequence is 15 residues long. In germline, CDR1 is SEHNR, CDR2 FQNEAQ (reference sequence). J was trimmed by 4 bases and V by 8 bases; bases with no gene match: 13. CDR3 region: CASWGQGQPSTEAFF. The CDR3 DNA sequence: TGTGCCAGCTGGGGGCAGGGACAGCCCAGCACTGAAGCTTTCTTT. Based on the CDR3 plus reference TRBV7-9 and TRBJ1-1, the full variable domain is DTGVSQNPRHKITKRGQNVTFRCDPISEHNRLYWYRQTLGQGPEFLTYFQNEAQLEKSRLLSDRFSAERPKGSFSTLEIQRTEQGDSAMYLCASWGQGQPSTEAFFGQGTRLTVV.

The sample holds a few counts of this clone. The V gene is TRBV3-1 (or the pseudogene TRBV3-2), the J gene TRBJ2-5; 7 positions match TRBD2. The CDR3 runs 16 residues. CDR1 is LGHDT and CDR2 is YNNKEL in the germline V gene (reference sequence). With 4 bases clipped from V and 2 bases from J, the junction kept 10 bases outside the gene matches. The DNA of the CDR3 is TGTGCCAGCAGCCCAACTACCGGACTAGAACAAGAGACCCAGTACTTC. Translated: CASSPTTGLEQETQYF.

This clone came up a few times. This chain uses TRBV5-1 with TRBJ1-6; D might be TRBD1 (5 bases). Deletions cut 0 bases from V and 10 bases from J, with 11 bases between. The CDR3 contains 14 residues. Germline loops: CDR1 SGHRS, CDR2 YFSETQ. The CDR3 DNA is TGCGCCAGCAGCTTGGGACAGCGAGCCTCACCCCTCCACTTT. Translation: CASSLGQRASPLHF. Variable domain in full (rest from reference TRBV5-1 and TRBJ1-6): KAGVTQTPRYLIKTRGQQVTLSCSPISGHRSVSWYQQTPGQGLQFLFEYFSETQRNKGNFPGRFSGRQFSNSRSEMNVSTLELGDSALYLCASSLGQRASPLHFGNGTRLTVT.

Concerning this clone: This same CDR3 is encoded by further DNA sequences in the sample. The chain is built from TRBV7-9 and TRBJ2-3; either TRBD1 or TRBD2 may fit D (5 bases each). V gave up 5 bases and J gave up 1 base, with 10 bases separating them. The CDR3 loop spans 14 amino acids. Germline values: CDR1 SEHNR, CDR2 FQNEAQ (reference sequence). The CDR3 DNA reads TGTGCCAGCAGCCCGGGACGGGGCACAGATACGCAGTATTTT. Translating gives CASSPGRGTDTQYF.